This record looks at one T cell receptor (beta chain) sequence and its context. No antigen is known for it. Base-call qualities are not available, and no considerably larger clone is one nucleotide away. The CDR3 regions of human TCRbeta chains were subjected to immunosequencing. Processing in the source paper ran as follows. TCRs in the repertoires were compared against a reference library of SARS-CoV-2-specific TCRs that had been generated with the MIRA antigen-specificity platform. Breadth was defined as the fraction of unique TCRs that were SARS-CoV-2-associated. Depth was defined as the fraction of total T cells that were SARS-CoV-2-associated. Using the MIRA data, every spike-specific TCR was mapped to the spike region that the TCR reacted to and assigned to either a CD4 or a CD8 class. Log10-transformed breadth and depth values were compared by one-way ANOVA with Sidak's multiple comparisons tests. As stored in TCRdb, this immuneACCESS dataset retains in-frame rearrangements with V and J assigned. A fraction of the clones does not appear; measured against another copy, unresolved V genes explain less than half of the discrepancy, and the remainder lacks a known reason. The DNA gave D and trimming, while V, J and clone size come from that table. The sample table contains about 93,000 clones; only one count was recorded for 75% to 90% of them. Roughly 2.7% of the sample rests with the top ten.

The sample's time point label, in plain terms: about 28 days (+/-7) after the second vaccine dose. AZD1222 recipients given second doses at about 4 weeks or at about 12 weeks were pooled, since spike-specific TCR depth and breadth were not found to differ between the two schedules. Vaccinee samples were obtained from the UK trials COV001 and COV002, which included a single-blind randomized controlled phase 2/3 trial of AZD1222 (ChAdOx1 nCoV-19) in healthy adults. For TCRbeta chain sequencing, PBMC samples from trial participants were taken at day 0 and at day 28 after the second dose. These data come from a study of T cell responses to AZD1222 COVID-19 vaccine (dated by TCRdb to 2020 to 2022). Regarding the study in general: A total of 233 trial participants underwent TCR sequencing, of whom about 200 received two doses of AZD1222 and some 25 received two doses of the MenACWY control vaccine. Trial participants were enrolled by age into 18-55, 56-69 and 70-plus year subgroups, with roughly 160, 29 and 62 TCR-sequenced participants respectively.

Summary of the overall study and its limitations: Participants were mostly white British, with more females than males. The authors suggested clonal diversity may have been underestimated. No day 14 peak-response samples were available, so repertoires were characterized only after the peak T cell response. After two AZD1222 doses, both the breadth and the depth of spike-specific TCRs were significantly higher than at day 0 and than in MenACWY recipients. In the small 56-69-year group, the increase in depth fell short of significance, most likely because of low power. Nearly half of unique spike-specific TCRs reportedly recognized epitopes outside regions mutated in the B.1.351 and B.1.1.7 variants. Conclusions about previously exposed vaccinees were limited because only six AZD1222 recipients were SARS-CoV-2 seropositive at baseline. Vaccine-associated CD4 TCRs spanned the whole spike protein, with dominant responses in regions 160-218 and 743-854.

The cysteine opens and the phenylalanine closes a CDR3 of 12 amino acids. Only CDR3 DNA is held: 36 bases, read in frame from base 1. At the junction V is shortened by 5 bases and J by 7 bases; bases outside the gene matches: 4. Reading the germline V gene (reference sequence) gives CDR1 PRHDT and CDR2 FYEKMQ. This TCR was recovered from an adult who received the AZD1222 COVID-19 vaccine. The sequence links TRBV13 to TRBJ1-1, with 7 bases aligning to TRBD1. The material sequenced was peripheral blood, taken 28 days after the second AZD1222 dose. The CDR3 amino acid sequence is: CASSGGQREAFF. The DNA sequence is TGTGCCAGCAGCGGGGGACAGCGTGAAGCTTTCTTT. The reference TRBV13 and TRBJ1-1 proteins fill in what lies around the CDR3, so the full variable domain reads AAGVIQSPRHLIKEKRETATLKCYPIPRHDTVYWYQQGPGQDPQFLISFYEKMQSDKGSIPDRFSAQQFSDYHSELNMSSLELGDSALYFCASSGGQREAFFGQGTRLTVV.